A single T cell receptor beta chain is shown here with its context. This clonotype is large (0.1 to 1%) in terms of sample share. The antigen it recognizes is unknown. Nothing much larger sits one base from this clone, and base qualities are not available. The sample's time point, from its label and the paper: sample taken at primary tumor resection. Samples were obtained from fewer than 80 patients with early-stage, untreated non-small cell lung cancer from the lung TRACERx cohort. Whole RNA extracted from tumor and nontumor lung tissue, or from cryopreserved PBMC samples, was used for TCR sequencing without cell sorting. Patients were selected for TCR sequencing only if sufficient RNA was available from at least two tumor regions. Before being selected, tumor and adjacent nontumor lung specimens were reviewed by a lung pathologist. Libraries came from 5' RACE. The listed sequencing device is NextSeq 500. To allow correction of PCR and sequencing errors, the TCR library protocol tagged every TCR cDNA molecule with a unique molecular identifier. The paper's data handling went like this. TCR identification, UMI-based error correction and CDR3 extraction were all carried out with Decombinator tools. TCRs above a frequency of 2 per 1,000, corresponding to the top 1% of the tumor frequency distribution, were defined as expanded. Expanded tumor TCRs statistically deemed absent (corrected P<0.05) from at least one tumor region were classed as regional, and all other expanded tumor TCRs were classed as ubiquitous. Renyi diversity was calculated using the R vegan package after each repertoire was subsampled 100 times to 5,000 TCRs. To build CDR3 similarity networks, amino acid triplet string-kernel similarity was used, and CDR3s were connected when their pairwise similarity was above 0.82. TCRdb passed the public sequencing reads through fastp at Q25 and MiXCR, retaining productive beta sequences. Each record represents a unique CDR3 protein, reported with the most common genes and DNA among its rows. The V and J calls were determined by TCRdb, not by the authors. The sample contains about 6,800 distinct CDR3 sequences, around 15% of them found a single time. The ten largest clones take up more than 8.5% of the sample.

The sample comes from a study of spatial heterogeneity in lung cancer (dated by TCRdb to between 2018 and 2020). Context from the whole study: Beta-chain transcripts were consistently detected in greater numbers than alpha-chain transcripts, which likely reflects a higher abundance of beta-chain transcripts. Nonsynonymous mutation counts, determined by whole-exome sequencing of tumor tissue, were related to features of the TCR repertoire. In the raw uncorrected reads, each unique combination of TCR and UMI appeared on average more than ten times. In tumor regions, TCR transcript counts showed a strong correlation with a T cell transcriptional module score from matched bulk RNA-seq. At surgery, both alpha and beta chains were TCR-sequenced in over 200 tumor regions, fewer than 65 matched nontumor lung samples and 56 PBMC samples. In non-small cell lung cancer, the study made a quantitative comparison of TCR alpha and beta repertoires among multiple tumor regions, matched nontumor lung and blood. Summary of the overall study and its limitations: TCR-seq coverage of tumor T cells was estimated at only approximately 7% for alpha chains and 13% to 15% for beta chains. Counts of ubiquitous and regional expanded TCRs were found to correlate with counts of ubiquitous and regional nonsynonymous mutations, respectively. Confirming at a functional level the hypothesis that regional TCRs recognize regional mutations was considered to require additional single-cell paired TCR alpha and beta sequencing. The tumor nonsynonymous mutation count correlated with the number of expanded alpha and beta TCRs within the tumor.

The starting material was lung tumor tissue, obtained at surgery. The TCR comes from a male donor with early-stage non-small cell lung cancer.

At the DNA level, the sequence is TGCGCCAGCAGCCAAGATCTAGTAGCGGGATTAAACACAGATACGCAGTATTTT. Its protein product is CASSQDLVAGLNTDTQYF. The chain is assembled from TRBV4-3 and TRBJ2-3, with 8 bases matching TRBD2. At the junction V is shortened by 0 bases and J by 2 bases; bases outside the gene matches: 10. CDR1 LGHNA and CDR2 YSLEER were looked up in the germline V gene. Its CDR3 holds 18 amino acids, cysteine through phenylalanine. CDR3 DNA only is kept here, 54 bases in frame from base 1.